The rows below give T cell receptor beta chains drawn from one sample of a study of OX40 agonist ivuxolimab in advanced cancers. The protocol was immunoSEQ multiplex PCR, while the TCRdb copy is restricted to in-frame clones and leaves out a portion. The table lists 15,000 to 20,000 clones, 80% to 95% of them singletons. The sequenced sample was CD4+ or CD8+ T cells sorted from blood, obtained in a trial of the OX40 agonist ivuxolimab. The receptors originated from an adult with an advanced solid tumor such as melanoma, head and neck, liver or kidney cancer. Both conserved end residues are part of each CDR3. A D gene is named only where the DNA matches it firmly. The size entry is marked missing in some rows and otherwise reads once, few, many or a size class.

CDR3aa	CDR3nt	d_gene	v_gene	j_gene	abundance
CASSQYPWGGPLIYEQYF	TGCGCCAGCAGTCAATATCCCTGGGGAGGCCCCCTCATCTACGAGCAGTACTTC	NA	TRBV23-1	TRBJ2-7	NA
CASRGASGVNTDTQYF	TGCGCCAGCAGAGGGGCTAGCGGAGTTAACACAGATACGCAGTATTTT	TRBD2	TRBV5-1	TRBJ2-3	NA
CASSGWRQGIYIQYF	TGTGCCAGCAGCGGTTGGCGACAGGGGATTTACATTCAGTACTTC	TRBD1	TRBV11-2	TRBJ2-4	NA
CSVEKGAPYGYTF	TGCAGCGTTGAAAAGGGGGCACCCTATGGCTACACCTTC	TRBD1	TRBV29-1	TRBJ1-2	once
CASGPASRTDTQYF	TGTGCCAGTGGCCCGGCTAGTAGGACAGATACGCAGTATTTT	NA	TRBV7-8	TRBJ2-3	NA
CASSPGLGQLNGYTF	TGTGCCAGCAGTCCCGGCCTGGGACAGCTCAATGGCTACACCTTC	TRBD1	TRBV6-5	TRBJ1-2	NA
CARGVEATTEAFF	TGTGCCAGAGGGGTAGAGGCGACTACAGAAGCTTTCTTT	NA	TRBV27	TRBJ1-1	NA
CATTPQGPSYEQYF	TGTGCCACCACCCCACAGGGGCCCTCCTACGAGCAGTACTTC	TRBD1	TRBV5-4	TRBJ2-7	NA
CASSSNNYEQYF	TGTGCCAGCAGCTCCAACAACTACGAGCAGTACTTC	NA	TRBV9	TRBJ2-7	NA
CASSSPWEGLNEQYF	TGTGCCAGCAGCTCCCCTTGGGAGGGCCTGAACGAGCAGTACTTC	TRBD2	TRBV5-4	TRBJ2-7	NA
CASSPQGNEQFF	TGCGCCAGCAGCCCGCAAGGGAATGAGCAGTTCTTC	NA	TRBV5-1	TRBJ2-1	NA
CASSSGTSGIHEQYF	TGCGCCAGCAGCTCCGGGACTAGCGGGATCCACGAGCAGTACTTC	TRBD2	TRBV5-1	TRBJ2-7	NA
CASSSSGLAADNEQFF	TGTGCCAGCAGTTCCTCGGGACTAGCGGCCGACAATGAGCAGTTCTTC	TRBD2	TRBV6-5	TRBJ2-1	NA
CATGLAGNSYNEQFF	TGTGCCACCGGACTAGCGGGGAACTCCTACAATGAGCAGTTCTTC	TRBD2	TRBV19	TRBJ2-1	NA
CATAATFSGDYEQYF	TGTGCCACCGCGGCCACCTTCAGCGGGGACTACGAGCAGTACTTC	TRBD2	TRBV27	TRBJ2-7	NA
CASSYSRSQGGDEQYF	TGTGCCAGCAGTTACTCGAGGTCCCAGGGTGGAGACGAGCAGTACTTC	NA	TRBV6-6	TRBJ2-7	NA
CATIGTGYEQYF	TGTGCCACCATCGGGACAGGATACGAGCAGTACTTC	TRBD1	TRBV7-8	TRBJ2-7	NA
CASGLRHRVEETQYF	TGTGCTAGTGGTTTGAGGCACAGGGTCGAAGAGACCCAGTACTTC	NA	TRBV12-5	TRBJ2-5	once
CASSPGLAGGPGETQYF	TGTGCCAGCAGCCCCGGACTAGCGGGAGGGCCTGGGGAGACCCAGTACTTC	TRBD2	TRBV5-4	TRBJ2-5	NA
CASRPSSGGDYNEQFF	TGTGCCAGCAGACCGTCTAGCGGGGGGGACTACAATGAGCAGTTCTTC	TRBD2	TRBV2	TRBJ2-1	NA
CASSLGGPYEKLFF	TGTGCCAGCAGCTTAGGGGGCCCGTACGAAAAACTGTTTTTT	NA	TRBV7-9	TRBJ1-4	NA
CASSQEPGGELFF	TGCGCCAGCAGCCAAGAACCGGGGGGGGAGCTGTTTTTT	NA	TRBV4-3	TRBJ2-2	NA
CATHSGRSSFVGNEQFF	TGTGCCACCCACAGCGGGAGAAGTAGTTTCGTGGGCAATGAGCAGTTCTTC	TRBD2	TRBV2	TRBJ2-1	NA
CASSSKVGRGQQETQYF	TGTGCCAGCAGCTCCAAAGTTGGAAGGGGCCAACAAGAGACCCAGTACTTC	NA	TRBV7-6	TRBJ2-5	NA
CASSPFMRSTDTQYF	TGCGCCAGCAGCCCATTCATGCGAAGCACAGATACGCAGTATTTT	NA	TRBV4-1	TRBJ2-3	NA
CASSIRQGGETQYF	TGTGCCAGCAGTATCCGTCAGGGGGGAGAGACCCAGTACTTC	NA	TRBV7-6	TRBJ2-5	once
CATRGTPAAYSPLHF	TGTGCCACCAGGGGTACCCCGGCGGCTTATTCACCCCTCCACTTT	NA	TRBV15	TRBJ1-6	NA
CASSERDLDYNEQFF	TGTGCCAGCAGTGAAAGAGATTTAGATTACAATGAGCAGTTCTTC	NA	TRBV6-1	TRBJ2-1	NA
CASSLFFSYEQYF	TGTGCCAGCAGTTTATTCTTCTCCTACGAGCAGTACTTC	NA	TRBV28	TRBJ2-7	NA
CASSQGSGYEQYF	TGCGCCAGCAGCCAGGGCTCCGGGTACGAGCAGTACTTC	NA	TRBV4-1	TRBJ2-7	once